A selection of T cell receptor beta chains follows, all from one sample in a study of blood T cell repertoires in COVID-19. The method was immunoSEQ multiplex PCR; TCRdb's version includes in-frame clones alone and lacks a portion of them. This sample has some 180,000 clones, with roughly 85% found just once. The source material was PBMCs or T cells enriched from blood (not recorded which). The receptor source for this set is a man in his forties or fifties who had recovered from COVID-19. CDR3s include the opening cysteine and the closing phenylalanine or tryptophan. D genes are given only for firm matches. Not every row has a clone size; where given, it reads once, few, many or a size class.

clone size	D gene	V gene	J gene	CDR3 DNA	CDR3 protein
once	TRBD1	TRBV11-2	TRBJ2-2	TGTGCCAGCATCACAGGGGGAAGGAACACCGGGGAGCTGTTTTTT	CASITGGRNTGELFF
NA	TRBD1	TRBV10-3	TRBJ1-1	TGTGCCATCAGTGACCAGGGACAGGGATCTGACCAAGCTTTCTTT	CAISDQGQGSDQAFF
NA	TRBD2	TRBV7-9	TRBJ2-7	TGTGCCAGCAGCTCGACTAGCGGGAGCTCCTACGAGCAGTACTTC	CASSSTSGSSYEQYF
NA	NA	TRBV2	TRBJ1-2	TGTGCCAGCAGTGCATCTATTTTGTGGGCATCTAACTATGGCTACACCTTC	CASSASILWASNYGYTF
once	NA	TRBV5-6	TRBJ1-2	TGTGCCAGCAGCTTGGAGGGACACGTAAATGCTGGCTACACCTTC	CASSLEGHVNAGYTF
NA	NA	TRBV27	TRBJ2-7	TGTGCCAGCAGTTTCGGCTACGAGCAGTACTTC	CASSFGYEQYF
NA	NA	TRBV15	TRBJ1-5	TGTGCCACCAGCTTTCCCCCATTAGGGCGGGCGCCCCAGCATTTT	CATSFPPLGRAPQHF
NA	TRBD2	TRBV11-3	TRBJ2-1	TGTGCCAGCAGCCCCTCGACTAGCGGGAGGGTCAGCTCCTACAATGAGCAGTTCTTC	CASSPSTSGRVSSYNEQFF
NA	TRBD1	TRBV5-1	TRBJ2-5	TGCGCCAGCAGCCCCGGACAGGGTGGCGAGACCCAGTACTTC	CASSPGQGGETQYF
NA	NA	TRBV6-1	TRBJ2-5	TGTGCCAGCAGTGAATCCGGGGGAAAGACCCAGTACTTC	CASSESGGKTQYF
NA	NA	TRBV5-1	TRBJ2-1	TGCGCCAGCAGCTTTAGCAGATACCTTAACAATGAGCAGTTCTTC	CASSFSRYLNNEQFF
few	TRBD2	TRBV3-1/TRBV3-2	TRBJ2-3	TGTGCCAGCAGCCAAGGGCTAGCGGGCACAGATACGCAGTATTTT	CASSQGLAGTDTQYF
NA	NA	TRBV28	TRBJ1-6	TGTGCCAGCAAAACCCTTCGCGCACCCCTCCACTTT	CASKTLRAPLHF
NA	NA	TRBV6-1	TRBJ1-5	TGTGCCAGCAGGGAACTTCTCCTGGGGGGGTCTGAGCCCCAGCATTTT	CASRELLLGGSEPQHF
NA	TRBD1	TRBV7-9	TRBJ1-2	TGTGCCAGCAGCTTAGAGACAGGGTATGGCTACACCTTC	CASSLETGYGYTF
once	TRBD2	TRBV10-3	TRBJ2-3	TGTGCCATCAGACTAGCGGCTAGCACAGATACGCAGTATTTT	CAIRLAASTDTQYF
many	NA	TRBV6-5	TRBJ1-1	TGTGCCAGCAGTCTAGAAAGAAACACTGAAGCTTTCTTT	CASSLERNTEAFF
NA	TRBD1	TRBV11-2	TRBJ2-1	TGTGCCAGCAGCTTAGACACAGGGGTCAATGAGCAGTTCTTC	CASSLDTGVNEQFF
NA	NA	TRBV5-1	TRBJ2-7	TGCGCCAGCAAGAAGGAAGGGGTCGAGCAGTACTTC	CASKKEGVEQYF
NA	TRBD1	TRBV19	TRBJ1-2	TGTGCCAGTAGTGCCGGACAGGGGGGCTATGGCTACACCTTC	CASSAGQGGYGYTF
NA	NA	TRBV12-3/TRBV12-4	TRBJ1-1	TGTGCCAGCATAGGACTTTTGAACACTGAAGCTTTCTTT	CASIGLLNTEAFF
few	NA	TRBV7-2	TRBJ1-2	TGTGCCAGCAGCCCCGAGCGGGCAGGGATATATGGCTACACCTTC	CASSPERAGIYGYTF
few	TRBD1	TRBV30	TRBJ1-1	TGTGCCTGGAGTGTACAGCAGGGGGTAGCTTTCTTT	CAWSVQQGVAFF
NA	NA	TRBV18	TRBJ1-3	TGTGCCAGCTCCCGGCGACAGGACCACTCTGGAAACACCATATATTTT	CASSRRQDHSGNTIYF
once	NA	TRBV9	TRBJ2-5	TGTGCCAGCAGCGTAGCTGGAGGCGGGGAGACCCAGTACTTC	CASSVAGGGETQYF
NA	TRBD2	TRBV3-1/TRBV3-2	TRBJ2-1	TGTGCCAGCAGCCAAGGTAGCGGGGGGCGCTACAATGAGCAGTTCTTC	CASSQGSGGRYNEQFF
NA	TRBD1	TRBV19	TRBJ2-7	TGTGCCAGTAGTGACAGGGGGTCCTACGAGCAGTACTTC	CASSDRGSYEQYF
NA	NA	TRBV5-1	TRBJ2-1	TGCGCCAGCAGCTTGAGTGGCGGACTATACAATGAGCAGTTCTTC	CASSLSGGLYNEQFF
NA	TRBD2	TRBV2	TRBJ2-7	TGTGCCAGCAGTGAATCAGCGGGATCAACGTACGAGCAGTACTTC	CASSESAGSTYEQYF
NA	NA	TRBV6-6	TRBJ1-5	TGTGCCAGCACCTACATGGGGGGTAATCAGCCCCAGCATTTT	CASTYMGGNQPQHF
NA	NA	TRBV7-9	TRBJ2-1	TGTGCCAGCAGCCCCCCAGGTGAGTTTCGGGACTACAATGAGCAGTTCTTC	CASSPPGEFRDYNEQFF
once	NA	TRBV5-1	TRBJ1-2	TGCGCCAGCAGCTTGGTGGCCGGTGGAGGCTCTGGCTACACCTTC	CASSLVAGGGSGYTF
NA	TRBD2	TRBV4-1	TRBJ2-7	TGCGCCAGCAGCCAAGAACTAGCGGGGAGACAGTACGAGCAGTACTTC	CASSQELAGRQYEQYF
many	TRBD1	TRBV6-5	TRBJ1-6	TGTGCCAGCAGTACCGGGACAGGGCGGTCACCCCTCCACTTT	CASSTGTGRSPLHF
NA	TRBD2	TRBV28	TRBJ2-1	TGTGCCAGCAGTTTAAAACTAGCGGGAGTAGTTGGGGAAGACAATGAGCAGTTCTTC	CASSLKLAGVVGEDNEQFF
NA	TRBD2	TRBV14	TRBJ2-1	TGTGCCAGCAGCCCCGGGCTAGCGGTTGAGCAGTTCTTC	CASSPGLAVEQFF
NA	TRBD1	TRBV5-1	TRBJ1-6	TGCGCCAGCAGCCTCTGGGGGACAGAGGATTCACCCCTCCACTTT	CASSLWGTEDSPLHF
NA	NA	TRBV7-9	TRBJ2-7	TGTGCCAGCAGCTTTTGGAGGAGCGAGCAGTACTTC	CASSFWRSEQYF
NA	TRBD1	TRBV5-6	TRBJ1-2	TGTGCCAGCAGCTTGGTCCAGGGGGCGAGGAACTATGGCTACACCTTC	CASSLVQGARNYGYTF
NA	NA	TRBV30	TRBJ1-5	TGTGCCTGGGGCGAGGGATTGGATCAGCCCCAGCATTTT	CAWGEGLDQPQHF